Each of the 14 T cell receptor beta chains below was sequenced from the same sample in a study of shared clonotypes between healthy human individuals (dated by TCRdb to the early 2020s). Library preparation employed the immunoSEQ multiplex PCR assay. The source is immuneACCESS, and TCRdb retained only in-frame sequences with V and J called. Part of the clones is not carried over; for the studies checked, unresolved V genes explain less than half of this, and the remainder is unexplained. Across this sample there are about 2.3 million clones, with 92% seen only once. Jointly, the top ten make up around 0.38% of the sample. The source material was naive CD4+ T cells from PBMCs. The cell subset or site label on this specimen signifies: CD45RA+ positively selected. These receptor sequences come from a young man in good health. Some clones in this sample may be carry-over from other donors' samples.

This clone showed up just once. The gene calls are TRBV5-1 and TRBJ1-4; D is undetermined. CDR3 length equals 17 residues. The V and J ends lost 5 bases and 6 bases respectively, with 23 bases between them. Looked up from germline, CDR1 is SGHRS and CDR2 is YFSETQ. The CDR3 protein is CASRAKGNPEIYEKLFF. The CDR3 DNA reads TGCGCCAGCAGAGCAAAGGGTAATCCGGAGATTTATGAAAAACTGTTTTTT.

Worth noting for this clone: The same CDR3 is also encoded by other DNA sequences in this sample. V is TRBV9 and J is TRBJ2-7; D perhaps matches TRBD2 (5 bases). V was trimmed by 0 bases and J by 6 bases, leaving 10 bases between them. This CDR3 contains 13 residues. Germline V gene lookup returns CDR1 SGDLS and CDR2 YYNGEE. In DNA, the CDR3 is TGTGCCAGCAGCGTAGATGTTCGGGGCGAGCAGTACTTC. Protein sequence: CASSVDVRGEQYF.

CDR3 amino acids: CASRRGRWVNEQFF. CDR3 DNA sequence: TGTGCCAGCAGACGCGGACGGTGGGTGAATGAGCAGTTCTTC. The rearrangement uses TRBV28 and TRBJ2-1; no reliable D call. CDR1 and CDR2 (germline): MDHEN, SYDVKM. The CDR3 runs to 14 residues. V gave up 6 bases and J gave up 7 bases, with 16 bases separating them.

J is TRBJ2-2 and V is TRBV7-2, with 8 positions matching TRBD2. Per the germline V gene, CDR1 is SGHTA and CDR2 is FQGNSA. CDR3 length: 18 amino acids. J lost 4 bases, V lost 1 base, and 11 bases had no gene match. The DNA of the CDR3 is TGTGCCAGCAGCTTAGTGTGGTTAGCGGGAAGACTCACCGGGGAGCTGTTTTTT. Translating it yields CASSLVWLAGRLTGELFF.

This clone was counted only a few times. V and J are TRBV5-1 and TRBJ2-7; 7 nucleotides line up with TRBD1. The CDR3 length is 14 residues. With V trimmed by 4 bases and J by 3 bases, 7 bases remained unmatched. Per the germline V gene, CDR1 is SGHRS and CDR2 is YFSETQ. Here the CDR3 DNA reads TGCGCCAGCAGCCTACGGACAGGCTACTACGAGCAGTACTTC. It encodes CASSLRTGYYEQYF.

In nucleotides, the CDR3 is TGCGCCAGCGGAAGACAGGGATTGGAGTATGGCTACACCTTC. Encoded protein: CASGRQGLEYGYTF. The chain joins TRBV5-1 to TRBJ1-2, with 7 bases aligning to TRBD1. Per the germline V gene, CDR1 is SGHRS and CDR2 is YFSETQ. The CDR3 covers 14 residues. V gave up 7 bases and J gave up 5 bases; unmatched junction bases: 11.

The genes are TRBV14 and TRBJ1-2; TRBD1 aligns across 9 bases. V shed 4 bases, J shed 2 bases, and the junction held 5 bases outside the gene matches. The length of the CDR3 is 15 residues. The V gene's germline CDR1 is SGHDN and CDR2 FVKESK. The CDR3 sequence: CASSLPGTGNYGYTF. In DNA, the CDR3 is TGTGCCAGCAGCCTACCCGGGACAGGGAACTATGGCTACACCTTC.

The gene calls are TRBV27 and TRBJ2-3, with TRBD2 matching over 14 bases. This CDR3 spans 16 amino acids. Germline trimming cut 5 bases from V and 9 bases from J; bases unmatched to any gene: 10. Germline lookup yields CDR1 MNHEY and CDR2 SMNVEV (reference sequence). The CDR3 DNA follows: TGTGCCAGCAGTGACGGGACTAGCGGGGGCGTTCAAACGCAGTATTTT. It yields the protein CASSDGTSGGVQTQYF.

A word on this clone: Other DNA sequences in the sample encode the same CDR3. J is TRBJ2-6 and V is TRBV5-4; 8 bases agree with TRBD1. The germline V gene has CDR1 SGHNT and CDR2 YYREEE (reference sequence). V lost 4 bases and J lost 2; bases outside the gene matches: 5. The CDR3 has 16 residues. Here the CDR3 reads CASSLAGGAGANVLTF. In DNA, the CDR3 is TGTGCCAGCAGCCTGGCAGGGGGCGCTGGGGCCAACGTCCTGACTTTC.

The J gene is TRBJ2-1, the V gene TRBV19; D may correspond to TRBD1 or TRBD2 (5 bases each). CDR3 size: 17 residues. The germline V and J ends were trimmed by 4 bases and 0 bases, with 16 bases remaining between them. Germline CDR1 and CDR2: LNHDA and SQIVND (reference sequence). The CDR3 DNA is TGTGCCAGTAGTAAGGGGACGACCCTGAGCTCCTACAATGAGCAGTTCTTC. Amino acids: CASSKGTTLSSYNEQFF.

The J gene is TRBJ2-2, the V gene TRBV5-4, with TRBD1 matching over 8 bases. Germline V gene data show CDR1 as SGHNT and CDR2 as YYREEE (reference sequence). Losses at the gene ends were 4 bases for V and 1 base for J; bases not matched to a gene: 6. The CDR3 sequence is 16 residues long. The CDR3 DNA reads TGTGCCAGCAGCCGGGGCGGACAGGGGAACACCGGGGAGCTGTTTTTT. It specifies CASSRGGQGNTGELFF. The entire variable domain, with the rest obtained from reference TRBV5-4 and TRBJ2-2, is as follows: ETGVTQSPTHLIKTRGQQVTLRCSSQSGHNTVSWYQQALGQGPQFIFQYYREEENGRGNFPPRFSGLQFPNYSSELNVNALELDDSALYLCASSRGGQGNTGELFFGEGSRLTVL.

This clone was counted once. The rearrangement joins TRBV7-9 to TRBJ2-3; maybe TRBD1 (6 bases). This CDR3 contains 15 residues. The V and J ends lost 5 bases and 5 bases respectively, with 17 bases between them. CDR1 is SEHNR and CDR2 is FQNEAQ in the germline V gene (reference sequence). The DNA of the CDR3 is TGTGCCAGCAGCCGAGGGACAACGGGCGGAGATACGCAGTATTTT. This sequence encodes CASSRGTTGGDTQYF.

The CDR3, as DNA: TGTGCCAGCAGCCAACCGGGGGCAGTTAACACTGAAGCTTTCTTT. This gives the protein CASSQPGAVNTEAFF. V and J are TRBV14 and TRBJ1-1; a weak D match, TRBD1 (6 bases). Germline CDR1 SGHDN, CDR2 FVKESK. The CDR3 is 15 amino acids. The ends were cut back, 2 bases at V and 2 bases at J, with 12 bases in the middle.

The V call is TRBV4-3, the J call TRBJ2-1; D remains unclear. From germline, CDR1 is LGHNA and CDR2 YSLEER. This CDR3 spans 17 amino acids. The V and J ends lost 3 bases and 2 bases respectively, with 17 bases between them. This CDR3 reads CASSQVMGLLPYNEQFF. The CDR3 nucleotides are TGCGCCAGCAGCCAGGTAATGGGGTTACTGCCCTACAATGAGCAGTTCTTC.